These 23 T cell receptor beta chains came from one sample sequenced in a study of shared clonotypes between healthy human individuals (dated by TCRdb to the early 2020s). Libraries were prepared through the immunoSEQ multiplex PCR assay. The clones in this table, taken by TCRdb from immuneACCESS, are in-frame only. Not every clone is retained; where verified, under half of the shortfall comes from an unresolved V gene, and the cause of the rest is unknown. The sample table records about 2 million clones; approximately 95% of these occur just once. More than 0.95% of the sample lies in the top ten. For the CD8 naive samples, CD45RO-negative cells were positively selected for CCR7, yielding a CD45RA+CCR7+ population from which TemRA cells were excluded. Input material: naive CD8+ T cells sorted from blood. The cell subset or site label corresponds to: CD45RA+CCR7+. These receptors all stem from a man younger than 35 in good health.

V gene TRBV30 combines with J gene TRBJ2-3; a weak D match, TRBD2 (5 bases). The CDR3 totals 14 residues. The germline CDR1 and CDR2 sequences are GTSNPN and SVGIG (reference sequence). V was shortened by 0 bases and J by 3 bases, with 10 bases between the two germline ends. The CDR3 loop is CAWSVTGVTDTQYF. DNA of the CDR3: TGTGCCTGGAGTGTAACCGGGGTGACAGATACGCAGTATTTT. The variable domain in full, completed from reference TRBV30 and TRBJ2-3, reads SQTIHQWPATLVQPVGSPLSLECTVEGTSNPNLYWYRQAAGRGLQLLFYSVGIGQISSEVPQNLSASRPQDRQFILSSKKLLLSDSGFYLCAWSVTGVTDTQYFGPGTRLTVL.

This chain links TRBV7-6 with TRBJ2-2, with D possibly TRBD2 on 5 matching bases. The CDR3 consists of 14 residues. V lost 8 bases and J lost 0, with 10 bases in between. Germline CDR1 and CDR2: SGHVS and FNYEAQ. CDR3 loop: CASGLNPNTGELFF. CDR3 coding DNA: TGTGCCAGCGGACTTAACCCGAACACCGGGGAGCTGTTTTTT. Variable domain in full (rest from reference TRBV7-6 and TRBJ2-2): GAGVSQSPRYKVTKRGQDVALRCDPISGHVSLYWYRQALGQGPEFLTYFNYEAQQDKSGLPNDRFSAERPEGSISTLTIQRTEQRDSAMYRCASGLNPNTGELFFGEGSRLTVL.

This sequence joins TRBV27 and TRBJ2-7; D unresolved. The germline V and J ends were trimmed by 3 bases and 6 bases, with 15 bases remaining between them. Germline V CDR1 and CDR2: MNHEY, SMNVEV (reference sequence). The CDR3 contains 14 residues. The DNA of the CDR3 is TGTGCCAGCAGTTTGTTCAGAGACTCAGGCGAGCAGTACTTC. Translated, it gives CASSLFRDSGEQYF.

The gene calls are TRBV7-9 and TRBJ1-4, with D possibly matching TRBD1 (5 bases). Germline V gene sequence: CDR1 SEHNR, CDR2 FQNEAQ (reference sequence). The CDR3 extends over 14 amino acids. V lost 2 bases and J 5 bases, leaving 9 bases between the germline ends. CDR3 sequence reads: CASSLLEGNEKLFF. CDR3 bases: TGTGCCAGCAGCTTACTAGAGGGGAATGAAAAACTGTTTTTT.

This clone has just a few counts. This chain uses TRBV28 with TRBJ2-5; possible D gene TRBD2, 6 bases. The V end lost 4 bases, the J end lost 8 bases, and 11 bases lay between the germline ends. This CDR3 region has 12 residues. Germline V gene lookup returns CDR1 MDHEN and CDR2 SYDVKM. CDR3 region: CASSSSGGTQYF. CDR3 coding DNA: TGTGCCAGCAGTTCCTCCGGGGGAACCCAGTACTTC.

Note on this clone: The identical CDR3 is also encoded by other nucleotide sequences in the sample. The chain joins TRBV4-1 to TRBJ2-7, with 10 positions matching TRBD1. The V and J ends lost 4 bases and 1 base, in that order; junction bases with no gene match: 4. Germline V lookup: CDR1 MGHRA, CDR2 YSYEKL. The CDR3 is made up of 15 amino acids. For the CDR3, the DNA is TGCGCCAGCAGCCCCGGGACAGGGGTATCCTACGAGCAGTACTTC. As protein: CASSPGTGVSYEQYF.

The chain joins TRBV27 to TRBJ2-7, with TRBD1 as a possible D gene (5 bases). CDR3 length equals 15 residues. Looked up from germline, CDR1 is MNHEY and CDR2 is SMNVEV (reference sequence). With 2 bases removed from V and 5 bases from J, the gap between germline ends came to 16 bases. CDR3 in DNA: TGTGCCAGCAGTTTACGACATGCAGGGTCCCACGAGCAGTACTTC. Amino acids: CASSLRHAGSHEQYF.

The rearrangement links TRBV9 to TRBJ2-5; D is unresolved. Germline V gene data show CDR1 as SGDLS and CDR2 as YYNGEE. Trimming took 0 bases from V and 1 from J, leaving 4 bases between them. The CDR3 is made up of 13 amino acids. The CDR3 DNA sequence: TGTGCCAGCAGCGTAGACACCCAAGAGACCCAGTACTTC. Translation gives CASSVDTQETQYF. Variable domain in full (rest from reference TRBV9 and TRBJ2-5): DSGVTQTPKHLITATGQRVTLRCSPRSGDLSVYWYQQSLDQGLQFLIQYYNGEERAKGNILERFSAQQFPDLHSELNLSSLELGDSALYFCASSVDTQETQYFGPGTRLLVL.

This chain links TRBV7-8 with TRBJ2-2; D is unresolved. The germline V gene encodes CDR1 SGHVS and CDR2 FQNEAQ. V lost 3 bases, J lost 0 bases, and 11 bases lay in between. CDR3 length: 16 residues. The DNA of the CDR3 is TGTGCCAGCAGCTTCAACAGCTTAACGAACACCGGGGAGCTGTTTTTT. Translating gives CASSFNSLTNTGELFF.

This chain uses TRBV4-3 with TRBJ2-7; D is perhaps TRBD1 or TRBD2 (5 bases each). Trimming pared 0 bases from V and 4 bases from J, leaving 13 bases between. Germline values: CDR1 LGHNA, CDR2 YSLEER. The CDR3 has 15 amino acids. The CDR3: CASSQDKRGSYEQYF. The CDR3 bases are TGCGCCAGCAGCCAAGATAAGAGGGGTTCTTACGAGCAGTACTTC.

This clone appeared once. This chain links TRBV7-8 with TRBJ2-5; D may be TRBD1 (5 bases). Germline CDR1 and CDR2: SGHVS and FQNEAQ. The CDR3 has 14 residues. V shed 0 bases and J shed 5 bases, with 10 bases lying between them. As DNA, the CDR3 is TGTGCCAGCAGCTTAGCAGCCAGGGATGAGACCCAGTACTTC. It encodes CASSLAARDETQYF. The entire variable domain, with the rest obtained from reference TRBV7-8 and TRBJ2-5, is as follows: GAGVSQSPRYKVAKRGQDVALRCDPISGHVSLFWYQQALGQGPEFLTYFQNEAQLDKSGLPSDRFFAERPEGSVSTLKIQRTQQEDSAVYLCASSLAARDETQYFGPGTRLLVL.

The table lists this clone with a few counts. The V gene is TRBV25-1, the J gene TRBJ1-4; D may be TRBD1 (6 bases). The germline CDR1 and CDR2 sequences are MGHDK and SYGVNS. The V and J ends lost 6 bases and 4 bases respectively, with 21 bases between them. CDR3 length: 17 residues. CDR3 nucleotide sequence: TGTGCCAGCAGCGACACAACCGCCGGACAGTATAATGAAAAACTGTTTTTT. As protein: CASSDTTAGQYNEKLFF.

The V gene is TRBV27, the J gene TRBJ2-7; 7 nucleotides line up with TRBD1. The germline CDR1 and CDR2 sequences are MNHEY and SMNVEV (reference sequence). Germline trimming cut 4 bases from V and 3 bases from J; bases unmatched to any gene: 6. The CDR3 length is 14 residues. CDR3 region: CASSYSGQNYEQYF. In DNA, the CDR3 is TGTGCCAGCAGTTACTCGGGACAGAACTACGAGCAGTACTTC.

This clone turned up a few times. The rearrangement joins TRBV10-2 to TRBJ1-6, with D possibly TRBD1 on 6 matching bases. The V gene's germline CDR1 is WSHSY and CDR2 SAAADI. This CDR3 has 14 residues. Trimming stripped 2 bases from V and 10 bases from J, with 12 bases between. CDR3 nucleotides: TGCGCCAGCAGTGAGCAGGGGTTCGGATCACCCCTCCACTTT. Encoded protein: CASSEQGFGSPLHF.

V gene TRBV29-1 combines with J gene TRBJ2-3; 7 bases fit TRBD2. The CDR3 is 13 amino acids. Germline V gene lookup returns CDR1 SQVTM and CDR2 ANQGSEA. With V trimmed by 1 base and J by 7 bases, 5 bases remained unmatched. CDR3 coding DNA: TGCAGCGTTGAAGCCAGCGGGGATTATACGCAGTATTTT. Its translation: CSVEASGDYTQYF.

CDR3 loop: CASSGDSYGYTF. The DNA of the CDR3 is TGTGCCAGCAGCGGAGACAGTTATGGCTACACCTTC. This chain links TRBV11-2 with TRBJ1-2, with D possibly TRBD1 on 5 matching bases. V gave up 5 bases and J gave up 5 bases, with 9 bases separating them. In germline, CDR1 is SGHAT, CDR2 FQNNGV. CDR3 length: 12 amino acids.

This rearrangement joins TRBV27 to TRBJ1-1, with 9 bases that match TRBD1. Per the germline V gene, CDR1 is MNHEY and CDR2 is SMNVEV (reference sequence). The CDR3 has 14 amino acids. The V gene end was trimmed by 4 bases and the J gene end by 3 bases; junction bases not matched to a gene: 3. The CDR3 loop is CASSSTGGDTEAFF. CDR3 nucleotides: TGTGCCAGCAGTTCGACAGGGGGGGACACTGAAGCTTTCTTT.

The CDR3 spells CASRVQVYPYGYTF. CDR3 bases: TGTGCCAGCAGGGTCCAGGTTTATCCCTATGGCTACACCTTC. The chain is built from TRBV2 and TRBJ1-2; no reliable D call. The CDR3 consists of 14 residues. Trimming cost V 6 bases and J 4 bases, with 15 bases left between them. Germline V gives CDR1 SNHLY, CDR2 FYNNEI.

The gene calls are TRBV7-8 and TRBJ1-2, with a weak D call TRBD1 (5 bases). Trimming removed 5 bases from V and 7 bases from J, with 23 bases in between. The germline gives CDR1 SGHVS, CDR2 FQNEAQ. The CDR3 spans 16 residues. The CDR3: CASSPGGDNPLGGYTF. CDR3 nucleotide sequence: TGTGCCAGCAGCCCCGGAGGGGATAATCCCCTTGGTGGCTACACCTTC.

Of note for this clone: The identical CDR3 is also encoded by other nucleotide sequences in the sample. The chain carries TRBV27 and TRBJ1-1; D possibly corresponds to TRBD1 (5 bases). The CDR3 contains 14 residues. The V gene lost 3 bases and the J gene lost 2 bases, with 10 bases spanning the gap. CDR1 is MNHEY and CDR2 is SMNVEV in the germline V gene (reference sequence). The DNA of the CDR3 is TGTGCCAGCAGTTTTAGGGGCTTAAACACTGAAGCTTTCTTT. It translates to CASSFRGLNTEAFF.

The rearrangement links TRBV6-1 to TRBJ1-2, with 7 bases aligning to TRBD1. Germline values: CDR1 MNHNS, CDR2 SASEGT. V trimming: 5 bases; J trimming: 6 bases; junction bases outside the gene matches: 6. The CDR3 has 13 residues. The CDR3 loop is CASSITGDNGYTF. The CDR3, as DNA: TGTGCCAGCAGTATCACAGGGGATAATGGCTACACCTTC.

This clone has a single count. The gene calls are TRBV7-9 and TRBJ1-2, with D perhaps matching TRBD1 (5 bases). CDR3 length: 16 residues. The germline gives CDR1 SEHNR, CDR2 FQNEAQ (reference sequence). V dropped 4 bases and J dropped 6 bases, with 21 bases sitting between them. The CDR3 DNA reads as TGTGCCAGCAGCTCACAACCTTACGCGGGAGGGGATGGCTACACCTTC. It translates to CASSSQPYAGGDGYTF.

The genes are TRBV5-1 and TRBJ2-7; D assignment may be TRBD1 or TRBD2 (5 bases each). Trimming stripped 6 bases from V and 1 base from J, with 11 bases between. The CDR3 sequence is 13 residues long. Per germline, CDR1 SGHRS and CDR2 YFSETQ. CDR3 bases: TGCGCCAGCAATTGGGACGGTTCCTACGAGCAGTACTTC. This codes for CASNWDGSYEQYF.